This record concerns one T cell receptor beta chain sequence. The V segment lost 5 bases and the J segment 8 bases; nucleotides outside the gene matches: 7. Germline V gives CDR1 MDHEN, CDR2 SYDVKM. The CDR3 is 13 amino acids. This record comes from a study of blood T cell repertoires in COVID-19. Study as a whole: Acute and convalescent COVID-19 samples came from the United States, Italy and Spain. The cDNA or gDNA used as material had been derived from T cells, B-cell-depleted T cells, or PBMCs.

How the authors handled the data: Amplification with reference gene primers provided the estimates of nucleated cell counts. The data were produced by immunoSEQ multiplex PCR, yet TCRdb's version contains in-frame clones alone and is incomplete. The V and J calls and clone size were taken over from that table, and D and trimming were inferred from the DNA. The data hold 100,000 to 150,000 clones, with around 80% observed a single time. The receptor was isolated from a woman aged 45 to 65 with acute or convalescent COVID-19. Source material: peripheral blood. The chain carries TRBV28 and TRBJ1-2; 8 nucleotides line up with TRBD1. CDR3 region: CASSRPGGRGYTF. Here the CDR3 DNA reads TGTGCCAGCAGTCGGCCAGGGGGCCGGGGCTACACCTTC.